The entry below gives a single T cell receptor beta chain sequence along with its context. No antigen is known for it. This sample is drawn from a study of PD-1 blockade in classical Hodgkin lymphoma. The assay was immunoSEQ multiplex PCR, and TCRdb's table has in-frame clones only and misses some. The sample yields tens of thousands of clones, 88% seen once. No patient escaped relapse after autologous stem cell transplantation, and brentuximab vedotin exposure varied. Study-wide results and caveats: Significant TCR diversity gains by C4D1 occurred in CD4+ but not CD8+ cells. Those starting nivolumab under 1 year post-ASCT were excluded. Newly diagnosed patients and complete responders had comparable diversity at baseline. Relapsed/refractory patients reportedly had lower baseline diversity than newly diagnosed patients.

From germline, CDR1 is MNHNS and CDR2 SASEGT. Trimming pared 7 bases from V and 3 bases from J, leaving 7 bases between. The CDR3 has 11 amino acids. The TCR comes from a human donor with classical Hodgkin lymphoma. This material consisted of peripheral blood mononuclear cells (PBMCs), taken before the second cycle of nivolumab. The chain has TRBV6-1 and TRBJ2-7; D uncertain. The CDR3 here is CASTRVYEQYF. The CDR3 nucleotides are TGTGCCAGCACAAGGGTCTACGAGCAGTACTTC.